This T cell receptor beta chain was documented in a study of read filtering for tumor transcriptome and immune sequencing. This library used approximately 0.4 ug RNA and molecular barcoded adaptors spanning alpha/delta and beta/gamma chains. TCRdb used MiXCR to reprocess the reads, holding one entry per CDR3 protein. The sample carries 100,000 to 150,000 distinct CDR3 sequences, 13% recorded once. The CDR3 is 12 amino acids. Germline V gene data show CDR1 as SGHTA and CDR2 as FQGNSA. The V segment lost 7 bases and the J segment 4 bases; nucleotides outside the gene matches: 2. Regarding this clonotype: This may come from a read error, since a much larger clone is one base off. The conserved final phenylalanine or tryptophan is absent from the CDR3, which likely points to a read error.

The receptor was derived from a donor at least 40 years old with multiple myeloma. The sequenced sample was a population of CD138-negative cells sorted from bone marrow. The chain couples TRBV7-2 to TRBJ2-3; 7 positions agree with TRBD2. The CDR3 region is CASTGGSDTQYS. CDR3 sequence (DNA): TGTGCCAGCACCGGGGGGTCAGATACGCAGTATTCT.